Included here is one T cell receptor (beta chain) sequence, with context. Its antigen is not identified. As the method of synthesis, 5'RACE template switching with UMIs yielded TCR beta cDNA. TCRdb re-called the 5' RACE reads and gives one entry per CDR3 protein, without DNA. The table lists about 370,000 distinct CDR3 sequences, with about 10% in the top ten. This record comes from a study of T cells expressing NK-cell markers. As for the study in general: Beta-chain profiling covered CD3+CD56+NKG2C+, CD3+CD56+NKG2C- and CD3+CD56-NKG2C+ sorted subsets. Eight donors were sequenced, of whom seven were HCMV-seropositive, while the remaining one was HCMV-seronegative.

The study's findings and limits: Dominant NKG2C+ clonotypes in five to seven donors made up roughly 1.0-7.5% of CD8+ T cells.

The specimen was blood T cells: a sorted CD56 or NKG2C T cell subset, CD4+ or CD8+ T cells, or bulk PBMC T cells (not recorded which). The receptor comes from a woman aged 45-59 years in good health.

This CDR3 reads CASSDGDRGKETQYF. This chain links TRBV5-1 with TRBJ2-5; the TCRdb call, TRBD1, lacks DNA for checking. Germline V gene lookup returns CDR1 SGHRS and CDR2 YFSETQ. The CDR3 covers 15 residues.